One and the same sample provided the 19 T cell receptor beta chains below, sequenced in a study of graft-versus-host responses after intestinal transplantation. Their target antigens are unknown. Repertoires were generated with immunoSEQ multiplex PCR, while TCRdb's copy carries only in-frame clones and drops some. The table records 70,000 to 100,000 clones, about 89% of them present only once. The source was unstimulated CD4+ T cells sorted from spleen or lymph node cells, collected before intestinal transplant. Receptors were obtained from a human donor who received an intestinal transplant.

The chain combines TRBV7-2 with TRBJ1-2; weak D call: TRBD1 (6 bases). CDR1 and CDR2 (germline): SGHTA, FQGNSA. The CDR3 runs 15 residues. The V and J ends lost 0 bases and 8 bases respectively, with 16 bases between them. CDR3 amino acids: CASSLASGARQGYTF. In DNA, the CDR3 is TGTGCCAGCAGCTTAGCGTCAGGGGCCAGACAAGGCTACACCTTC.

In this sample, this clone turned up a few times. The chain couples TRBV10-1 to TRBJ1-3, with TRBD1 matching 7 bases. The CDR3 length is 14 residues. Unmatched junction bases numbered 3, after V lost 6 bases and J lost 1 base. The germline gives CDR1 WNHNN, CDR2 SYGVQD (reference sequence). The CDR3 DNA reads as TGCGCCAGCAGCTCGGACAGGTCTGGAAACACCATATATTTT. It codes for CASSSDRSGNTIYF.

This rearrangement joins TRBV5-5 to TRBJ1-2; 7 bases match TRBD1. After removal of 4 bases from V and 5 bases from J, the junction contained 11 bases not matched to a gene. The CDR3 covers 15 residues. CDR1 is SGHKS and CDR2 is YYEKEE in the germline V gene (reference sequence). CDR3 in amino acids: CASSIKPGQIYGYTF. CDR3 DNA sequence: TGTGCCAGCAGCATTAAACCGGGACAGATATATGGCTACACCTTC.

This clone occurred once. This chain connects TRBV15 to TRBJ2-1; the D gene is possibly TRBD1 (6 bases). This CDR3 is 15 amino acids long. Trimming stripped 1 base from V and 8 bases from J, with 15 bases between. Germline V lookup: CDR1 LNHNV, CDR2 YYDKDF (reference sequence). The CDR3 DNA reads as TGTGCCACCAGCAGAGGGGTGGACAGCCGTCATGAGCAGTTCTTC. Translated, it gives CATSRGVDSRHEQFF.

The genes are TRBV25-1 and TRBJ2-3; TRBD1 matches at 8 bases. The V segment lost 6 bases and the J segment 2 bases; nucleotides outside the gene matches: 4. Germline CDR1 is MGHDK and CDR2 is SYGVNS. This CDR3 comprises 14 residues. Here the CDR3 DNA reads TGTGCCAGCAGCAGGGGGCTTACCACAGATACGCAGTATTTT. Protein sequence: CASSRGLTTDTQYF.

The rearrangement joins TRBV5-6 to TRBJ1-2, with a tentative D call TRBD1 (5 bases). This CDR3 has 15 amino acids. The germline V gene encodes CDR1 SGHDT and CDR2 YYEEEE. V was trimmed by 0 bases and J by 3 bases, leaving 12 bases between them. The DNA for the CDR3 is TGTGCCAGCAGCTTGGTCCAGGGTGTGGACTATGGCTACACCTTC. This translates into CASSLVQGVDYGYTF. Filled out from reference TRBV5-6 and TRBJ1-2, the complete variable domain reads DAGVTQSPTHLIKTRGQQVTLRCSPKSGHDTVSWYQQALGQGPQFIFQYYEEEERQRGNFPDRFSGHQFPNYSSELNVNALLLGDSALYLCASSLVQGVDYGYTFGSGTRLTVV.

The chain employs TRBV2 and TRBJ1-1; D might be TRBD1 (5 bases). This CDR3 spans 13 amino acids. Germline CDR1 reads SNHLY; CDR2 reads FYNNEI. V was shortened by 11 bases and J by 0 bases, with 13 bases between the two germline ends. As DNA, the CDR3 is TGTGCCGGCCGGGCAGGGTTGAACACTGAAGCTTTCTTT. Its translation: CAGRAGLNTEAFF.

V gene TRBV10-2 combines with J gene TRBJ2-2; 7 bases line up with TRBD1. The CDR3 is made up of 14 amino acids. V lost 11 bases, J lost 0 bases, and 6 bases stayed unmatched. Germline CDR1 WSHSY, CDR2 SAAADI. This CDR3 is CAGRGQTNTGELFF. The CDR3 bases are TGCGCCGGCCGGGGACAGACGAACACCGGGGAGCTGTTTTTT.

CDR3 sequence: CASSWGPTGGYTF. In DNA form, the CDR3 reads TGTGCCAGCAGCTGGGGGCCGACGGGGGGCTACACCTTC. The chain employs TRBV28 and TRBJ1-2; D is perhaps TRBD1 (6 bases). CDR1 is MDHEN, CDR2 SYDVKM, per germline. V lost 6 bases, J lost 8 bases, and 16 bases lay in between. The CDR3 loop spans 13 amino acids.

In this sample, this clone turned up a few times. This chain connects TRBV28 to TRBJ2-7; D not resolved. The CDR3 extends over 14 amino acids. The V end lost 2 bases, the J end lost 0 bases, and 8 bases lay between the germline ends. The germline gives CDR1 MDHEN, CDR2 SYDVKM. CDR3 sequence reads: CASSLVWSSYEQYF. The CDR3 DNA is TGTGCCAGCAGTTTAGTCTGGAGCTCCTACGAGCAGTACTTC.

The chain combines TRBV14 with TRBJ2-5; tentative D call: TRBD2 (5 bases). The CDR3 totals 17 residues. The V gene lost 0 bases and the J gene lost 4 bases, with 18 bases spanning the gap. Germline V gives CDR1 SGHDN, CDR2 FVKESK. The CDR3 DNA reads TGTGCCAGCAGCCAAGATGTTAATTCCGGGATTCGAGAGACCCAGTACTTC. The encoded protein is CASSQDVNSGIRETQYF.

This chain links TRBV5-4 with TRBJ1-1, with D perhaps matching TRBD1 (5 bases). The germline gives CDR1 SGHNT, CDR2 YYREEE (reference sequence). Between the trimmed V and J ends, which lost 3 bases and 0 bases, there was a span of 12 bases. The CDR3 is 15 amino acids. The CDR3 DNA reads TGTGCCAGCAGCTGGGGCGAAATTCTGAACACTGAAGCTTTCTTT. It specifies CASSWGEILNTEAFF.

The chain recombines TRBV6-1 with TRBJ2-3; perhaps TRBD1 as D (5 bases). The CDR3 has 14 residues. Trimming took 0 bases from V and 5 from J, leaving 9 bases between them. In germline, CDR1 is MNHNS, CDR2 SASEGT. As DNA, the CDR3 is TGTGCCAGCAGTGAAGCGCTTCAGGGAGATACGCAGTATTTT. It translates to CASSEALQGDTQYF.

The chain links TRBV5-1 to TRBJ1-1, with TRBD1 matching 8 bases. With 1 base clipped from V and 0 bases from J, the junction kept 14 bases outside the gene matches. Looked up from germline, CDR1 is SGHRS and CDR2 is YFSETQ. The CDR3 spans 19 residues. CDR3 region: CASSLWPIGQGGMNTEAFF. The CDR3, as DNA: TGCGCCAGCAGCTTGTGGCCTATAGGACAGGGAGGCATGAACACTGAAGCTTTCTTT.

This clone was seen just once. The rearrangement joins TRBV7-2 to TRBJ2-3; the match to TRBD2 covers 8 bases. Germline lookup yields CDR1 SGHTA and CDR2 FQGNSA. The CDR3 is 15 amino acids. Trimming at V came to 3 bases and at J to 9 bases, leaving 11 bases not matched to a gene. The CDR3 region has the DNA TGTGCCAGCAGCTTGGTCCGCGGGGGGAGGGAAACGCAGTATTTT. Amino acids: CASSLVRGGRETQYF.

This chain uses TRBV10-1 with TRBJ2-5, with 10 bases fitting TRBD2. CDR3 length equals 16 residues. Per the germline V gene, CDR1 is WNHNN and CDR2 is SYGVQD (reference sequence). V dropped 0 bases and J dropped 5; count of bases not matched to a gene: 6. CDR3 region: CASSESDTGLAETQYF. The CDR3 coding sequence is TGCGCCAGCAGTGAGTCGGATACGGGACTAGCGGAGACCCAGTACTTC.

This clone has just one count. The chain carries TRBV5-1 and TRBJ1-2; D not certain. The CDR3 consists of 14 residues. The germline gives CDR1 SGHRS, CDR2 YFSETQ. The V and J ends lost 1 base and 4 bases respectively, with 11 bases between them. The DNA for the CDR3 is TGCGCCAGCAGCTTGAGGGAGGGCGGCTATGGCTACACCTTC. Its translation: CASSLREGGYGYTF.

This clone was picked up a small number of times. This chain uses TRBV10-3 with TRBJ1-2; 9 bases fit TRBD1. The V segment lost 3 bases and the J segment 6 bases; nucleotides outside the gene matches: 8. Germline CDR1 ENHRY, CDR2 SYGVKD. This CDR3 spans 15 amino acids. CDR3 nucleotide sequence: TGTGCCATCAGTGATCCAGGACAGGGGCGGGATGGCTACACCTTC. Protein sequence: CAISDPGQGRDGYTF.

This chain connects TRBV7-8 to TRBJ2-1; D might be TRBD2 (6 bases). Germline V gene lookup returns CDR1 SGHVS and CDR2 FQNEAQ. This CDR3 has 12 residues. The germline V and J ends were trimmed by 5 bases and 9 bases, with 11 bases remaining between them. CDR3 sequence: CASSATRGEQFF. The CDR3 region has the DNA TGTGCCAGCAGCGCGACTAGGGGTGAGCAGTTCTTC. The whole variable domain, remainder taken from reference TRBV7-8 and TRBJ2-1, is GAGVSQSPRYKVAKRGQDVALRCDPISGHVSLFWYQQALGQGPEFLTYFQNEAQLDKSGLPSDRFFAERPEGSVSTLKIQRTQQEDSAVYLCASSATRGEQFFGPGTRLTVL.